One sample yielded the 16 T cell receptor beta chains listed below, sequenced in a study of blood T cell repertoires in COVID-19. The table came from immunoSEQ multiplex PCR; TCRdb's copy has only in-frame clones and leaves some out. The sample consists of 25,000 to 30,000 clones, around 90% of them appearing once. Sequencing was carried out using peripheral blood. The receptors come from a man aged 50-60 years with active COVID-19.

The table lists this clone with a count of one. The CDR3 loop is CASKIRARDREYEQYF. The CDR3 DNA reads TGTGCCAGCAAAATCCGGGCTCGGGACAGGGAGTACGAGCAGTACTTC. This chain connects TRBV19 to TRBJ2-7, with 9 bases identical to TRBD1. With V trimmed by 9 bases and J by 4 bases, 16 bases remained unmatched. Germline V CDR1 and CDR2: LNHDA, SQIVND (reference sequence). CDR3 length equals 16 residues.

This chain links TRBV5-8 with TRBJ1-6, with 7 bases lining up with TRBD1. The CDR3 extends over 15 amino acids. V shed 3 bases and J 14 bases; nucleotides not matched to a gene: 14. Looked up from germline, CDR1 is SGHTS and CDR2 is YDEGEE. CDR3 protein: CASSWRQGKGAALHF. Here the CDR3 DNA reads TGTGCCAGCAGCTGGAGACAGGGTAAGGGAGCAGCCCTCCACTTT.

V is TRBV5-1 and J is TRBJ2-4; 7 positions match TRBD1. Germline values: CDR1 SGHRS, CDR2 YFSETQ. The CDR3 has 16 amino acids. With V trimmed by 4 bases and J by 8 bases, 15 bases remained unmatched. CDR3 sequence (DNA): TGCGCCAGCAGCCGATCCCGGGACAGCCTGAGGCACATTCAGTACTTC. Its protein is CASSRSRDSLRHIQYF.

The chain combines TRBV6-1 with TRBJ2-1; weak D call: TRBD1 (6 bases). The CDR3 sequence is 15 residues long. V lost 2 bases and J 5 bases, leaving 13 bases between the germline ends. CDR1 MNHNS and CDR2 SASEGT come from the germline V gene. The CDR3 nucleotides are TGTGCCAGCAGTGAACTTCAGGGGCTCAACAATGAGCAGTTCTTC. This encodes CASSELQGLNNEQFF.

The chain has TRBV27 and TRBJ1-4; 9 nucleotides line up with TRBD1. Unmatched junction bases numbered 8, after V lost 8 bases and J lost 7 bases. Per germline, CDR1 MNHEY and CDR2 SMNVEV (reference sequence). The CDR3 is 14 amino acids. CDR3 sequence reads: CASRETGGGEKLFF. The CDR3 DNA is TGTGCCAGCCGAGAGACAGGGGGGGGTGAAAAACTGTTTTTT.

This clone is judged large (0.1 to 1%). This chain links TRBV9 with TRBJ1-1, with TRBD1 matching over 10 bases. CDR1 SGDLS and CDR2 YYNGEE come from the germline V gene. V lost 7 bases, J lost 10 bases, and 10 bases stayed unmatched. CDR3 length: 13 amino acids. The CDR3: CASGDRGDKRAFF. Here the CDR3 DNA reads TGTGCCAGCGGGGACAGGGGAGATAAGCGAGCTTTCTTT.

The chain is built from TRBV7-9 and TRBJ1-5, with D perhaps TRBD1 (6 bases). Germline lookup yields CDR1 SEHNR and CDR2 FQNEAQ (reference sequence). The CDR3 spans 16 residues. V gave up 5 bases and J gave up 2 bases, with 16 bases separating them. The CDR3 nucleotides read TGTGCCAGCAGCCCTCTGGGGGGGGCGGGCAATCAGCCCCAGCATTTT. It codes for CASSPLGGAGNQPQHF.

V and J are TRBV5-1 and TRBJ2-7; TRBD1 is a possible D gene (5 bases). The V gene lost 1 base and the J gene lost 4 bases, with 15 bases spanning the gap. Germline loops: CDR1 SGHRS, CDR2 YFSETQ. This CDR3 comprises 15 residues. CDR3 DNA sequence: TGCGCCAGCAGCTTGCAGACAGAATTGGGTTACGAGCAGTACTTC. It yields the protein CASSLQTELGYEQYF.

The CDR3 is CSVAPDSGAATEAFF. The CDR3 DNA is TGCAGCGTTGCCCCGGACAGTGGGGCCGCCACTGAAGCTTTCTTT. This chain links TRBV29-1 with TRBJ1-1, with D perhaps matching TRBD1 (6 bases). V gave up 4 bases and J gave up 4 bases, with 19 bases separating them. The CDR3 spans 15 residues. CDR1 SQVTM and CDR2 ANQGSEA come from the germline V gene.

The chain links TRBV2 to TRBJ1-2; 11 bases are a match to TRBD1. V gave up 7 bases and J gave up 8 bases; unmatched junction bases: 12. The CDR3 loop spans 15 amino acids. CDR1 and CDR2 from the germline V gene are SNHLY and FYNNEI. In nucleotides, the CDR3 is TGTGCCAGCACGCGGTGGACAGGGGGCGCGGAGGGCTACACCTTC. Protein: CASTRWTGGAEGYTF.

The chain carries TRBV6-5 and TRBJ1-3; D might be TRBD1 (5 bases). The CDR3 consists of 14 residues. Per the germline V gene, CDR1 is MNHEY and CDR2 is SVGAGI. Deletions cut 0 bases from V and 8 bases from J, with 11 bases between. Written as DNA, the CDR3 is TGTGCCAGCAGTTACTCGCCAGGGTGGGACACCATATATTTT. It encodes CASSYSPGWDTIYF.

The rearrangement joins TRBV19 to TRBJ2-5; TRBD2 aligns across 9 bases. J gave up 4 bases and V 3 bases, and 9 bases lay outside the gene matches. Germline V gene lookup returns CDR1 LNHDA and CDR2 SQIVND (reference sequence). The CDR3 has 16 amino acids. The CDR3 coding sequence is TGTGCCAGTAGTATTGGCGGGGGGGCCGGGAGAGAGACCCAGTACTTC. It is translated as CASSIGGGAGRETQYF.

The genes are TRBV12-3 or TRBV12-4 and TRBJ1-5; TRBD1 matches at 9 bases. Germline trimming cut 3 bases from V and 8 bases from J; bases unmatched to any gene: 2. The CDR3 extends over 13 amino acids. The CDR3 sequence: CASSLTGGKPQHF. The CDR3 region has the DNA TGTGCCAGCAGTTTGACAGGGGGAAAGCCCCAGCATTTT.

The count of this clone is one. The CDR3 DNA sequence: TGTGCCAGCTCACGACAGGCTTACGAGCAGTACTTC. Protein sequence: CASSRQAYEQYF. The V gene is TRBV18, the J gene TRBJ2-7; TRBD1 might be the D (6 bases). The CDR3 is made up of 12 amino acids. Trimming stripped 4 bases from V and 4 bases from J, with 8 bases between. Germline CDR1 reads KGHSH; CDR2 reads LQKENI.

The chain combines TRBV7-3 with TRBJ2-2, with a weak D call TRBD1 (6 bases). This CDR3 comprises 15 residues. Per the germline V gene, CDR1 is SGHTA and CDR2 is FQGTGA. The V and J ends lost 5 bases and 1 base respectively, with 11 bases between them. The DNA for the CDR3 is TGTGCCAGCAGCCCCGGGACACTGAACACCGGGGAGCTGTTTTTT. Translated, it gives CASSPGTLNTGELFF.

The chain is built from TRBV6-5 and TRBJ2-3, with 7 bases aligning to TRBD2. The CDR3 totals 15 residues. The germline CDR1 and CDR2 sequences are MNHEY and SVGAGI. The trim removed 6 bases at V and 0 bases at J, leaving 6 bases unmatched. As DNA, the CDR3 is TGTGCCAGCAGCGGACTGGGAGGGAGCACAGATACGCAGTATTTT. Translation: CASSGLGGSTDTQYF.